Listed below are T cell receptor beta chains from one sample, sequenced in a study of T-cell memory formation after mild COVID-19. MiXCR was run by TCRdb on the 5' RACE reads, yielding one entry per CDR3 protein. This table holds 550,000 to 600,000 distinct CDR3 sequences, around a sixth found once. Sample: PBMCs or a T cell subset sorted from them (not recorded which). These receptors were taken from an adult woman who had mild COVID-19 (a few samples of this study predate the infection). Cell type and time point are not known. The CDR3 runs from the conserved cysteine through the conserved F or W. The order of the fields is CDR3 protein, D gene, V gene, CDR3 length. A D gene is named only where the DNA matches it firmly.

cdr3_aa: CASSVAHQGKTEAFF; d_call: .; v_call: TRBV9; cdr3_length: 15
cdr3_aa: CASRQSGTTTYEQYF; d_call: TRBD2; v_call: TRBV6-5; cdr3_length: 15
cdr3_aa: CASSLSEYNEQFF; d_call: .; v_call: TRBV5-1; cdr3_length: 13
cdr3_aa: CSVALADLYNEQFF; d_call: TRBD2; v_call: TRBV29-1; cdr3_length: 14
cdr3_aa: CASGKGSSYEQYF; d_call: .; v_call: TRBV6-6; cdr3_length: 13
cdr3_aa: CASSYSRSGVPAGAKNIQYF; d_call: .; v_call: TRBV6-5; cdr3_length: 20
cdr3_aa: CASIQDSVVQPQHF; d_call: .; v_call: TRBV6-1; cdr3_length: 14
cdr3_aa: CASSPPGQPSYEQYF; d_call: .; v_call: TRBV5-6; cdr3_length: 15
cdr3_aa: CASSRTGYEQYF; d_call: .; v_call: TRBV12-3/TRBV12-4; cdr3_length: 12
cdr3_aa: CASSDGFPGGYTF; d_call: .; v_call: TRBV25-1; cdr3_length: 13
cdr3_aa: CASLTTTGAREQYF; d_call: TRBD1; v_call: TRBV18; cdr3_length: 14
cdr3_aa: CASSQVSGVGNTIYF; d_call: .; v_call: TRBV4-1; cdr3_length: 15
cdr3_aa: CASSLLFSGNEQFF; d_call: .; v_call: TRBV7-6; cdr3_length: 14
cdr3_aa: CSVSDRDGANYGYTF; d_call: TRBD1; v_call: TRBV29-1; cdr3_length: 15
cdr3_aa: CASSSTGLQETQYF; d_call: .; v_call: TRBV12-1; cdr3_length: 14
cdr3_aa: CASSARTWGYGELFF; d_call: .; v_call: TRBV19; cdr3_length: 15
cdr3_aa: CASSVESSTDTQYF; d_call: .; v_call: TRBV9; cdr3_length: 14
cdr3_aa: CAASSGGLTYEQYF; d_call: TRBD2; v_call: TRBV5-4; cdr3_length: 14
cdr3_aa: CASSQTGIFGYTF; d_call: TRBD1; v_call: TRBV12-3/TRBV12-4; cdr3_length: 13
cdr3_aa: CASSADRGAFF; d_call: TRBD1; v_call: TRBV5-1; cdr3_length: 11
cdr3_aa: CASSAAGTGRKGSPLHF; d_call: TRBD1; v_call: TRBV27; cdr3_length: 17
cdr3_aa: CAWKLAAYGYTF; d_call: .; v_call: TRBV30; cdr3_length: 12
cdr3_aa: CASSRDDTDTQYF; d_call: .; v_call: TRBV4-2; cdr3_length: 13
cdr3_aa: CASSPDLQGEAFF; d_call: .; v_call: TRBV18; cdr3_length: 13
cdr3_aa: CASSPLLDRVSGYTF; d_call: TRBD1; v_call: TRBV18; cdr3_length: 15
cdr3_aa: CASSQDGVGGKNTEAFF; d_call: .; v_call: TRBV4-3; cdr3_length: 17
cdr3_aa: CASSLFWENTEAFF; d_call: .; v_call: TRBV7-8; cdr3_length: 14
cdr3_aa: CASSESAALTDTQYF; d_call: .; v_call: TRBV2; cdr3_length: 15
cdr3_aa: CASNPGGLLYEQYF; d_call: .; v_call: TRBV7-9; cdr3_length: 14
cdr3_aa: CASSRAGGEAFF; d_call: .; v_call: TRBV11-3; cdr3_length: 12
cdr3_aa: CASSLRRGSVYEQYF; d_call: .; v_call: TRBV7-3; cdr3_length: 15
cdr3_aa: CASSLGGSFGETQYF; d_call: .; v_call: TRBV7-2; cdr3_length: 15
cdr3_aa: CASSPQGSNTDTQYF; d_call: .; v_call: TRBV12-3/TRBV12-4; cdr3_length: 15
cdr3_aa: CASSRSRGRETQYF; d_call: .; v_call: TRBV16; cdr3_length: 14
cdr3_aa: CASSYLAGGGDEQFF; d_call: TRBD2; v_call: TRBV6-2/TRBV6-3; cdr3_length: 15
cdr3_aa: CASSLGPGQVTGYTF; d_call: TRBD1; v_call: TRBV7-2; cdr3_length: 15
cdr3_aa: CASGEEDYEQYF; d_call: .; v_call: TRBV6-2/TRBV6-3; cdr3_length: 12
cdr3_aa: CASSPALSGANVLTF; d_call: .; v_call: TRBV18; cdr3_length: 15
cdr3_aa: CASSLVQGSEQYF; d_call: .; v_call: TRBV7-9; cdr3_length: 13
cdr3_aa: CASSLEGGATYEQYF; d_call: TRBD1; v_call: TRBV6-2/TRBV6-3; cdr3_length: 15
cdr3_aa: CASSYGTGTYNNEQFF; d_call: .; v_call: TRBV12-3/TRBV12-4; cdr3_length: 16
cdr3_aa: CASSLKQGLTGELFF; d_call: TRBD1; v_call: TRBV5-5; cdr3_length: 15